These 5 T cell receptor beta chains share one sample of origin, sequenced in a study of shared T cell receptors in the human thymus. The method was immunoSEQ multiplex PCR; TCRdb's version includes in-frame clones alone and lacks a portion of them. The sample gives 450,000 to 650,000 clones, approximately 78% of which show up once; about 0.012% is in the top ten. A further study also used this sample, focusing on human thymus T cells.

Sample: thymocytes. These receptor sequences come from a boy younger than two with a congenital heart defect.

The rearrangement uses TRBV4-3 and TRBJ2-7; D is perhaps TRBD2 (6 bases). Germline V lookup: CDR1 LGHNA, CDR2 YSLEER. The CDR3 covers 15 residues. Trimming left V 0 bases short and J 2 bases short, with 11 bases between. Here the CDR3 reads CASSQEGGAAYEQYF. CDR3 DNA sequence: TGCGCCAGCAGCCAAGAAGGCGGGGCAGCCTACGAGCAGTACTTC.

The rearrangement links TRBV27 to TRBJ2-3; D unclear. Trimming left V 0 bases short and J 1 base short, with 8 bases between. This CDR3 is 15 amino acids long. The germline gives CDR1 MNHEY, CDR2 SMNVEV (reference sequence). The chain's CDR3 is CASSLSVSGTDTQYF. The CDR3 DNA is TGTGCCAGCAGTTTATCGGTGTCGGGCACAGATACGCAGTATTTT.

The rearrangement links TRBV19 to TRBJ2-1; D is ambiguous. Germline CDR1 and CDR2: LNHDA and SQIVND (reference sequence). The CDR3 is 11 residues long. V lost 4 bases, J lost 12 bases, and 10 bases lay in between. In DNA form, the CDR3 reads TGTGCCAGTAGTAACTACTTTGGGCAGTTCTTC. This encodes CASSNYFGQFF.

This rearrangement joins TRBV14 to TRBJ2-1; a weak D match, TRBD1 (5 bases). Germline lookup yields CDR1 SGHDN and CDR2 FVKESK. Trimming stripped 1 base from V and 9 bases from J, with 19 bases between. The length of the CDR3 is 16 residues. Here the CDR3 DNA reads TGTGCCAGCAGCCAAGCCCGCAGGGTACCAACCGCTGAGCAGTTCTTC. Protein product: CASSQARRVPTAEQFF.

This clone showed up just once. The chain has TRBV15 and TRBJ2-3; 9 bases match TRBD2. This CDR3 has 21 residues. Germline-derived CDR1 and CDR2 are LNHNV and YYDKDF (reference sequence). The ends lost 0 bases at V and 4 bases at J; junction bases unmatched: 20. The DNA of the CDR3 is TGTGCCACCAGCAGAGAACACCGGGGTAGCGGGAGTCTGGGGACGGCAGATACGCAGTATTTT. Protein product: CATSREHRGSGSLGTADTQYF. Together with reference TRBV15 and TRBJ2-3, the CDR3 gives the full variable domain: DAMVIQNPRYQVTQFGKPVTLSCSQTLNHNVMYWYQQKSSQAPKLLFHYYDKDFNNEADTPDNFQSRRPNTSFCFLDIRSPGLGDTAMYLCATSREHRGSGSLGTADTQYFGPGTRLTVL.